A selection of T cell receptor beta chains follows, all from one sample in a study of T-cell reconstitution after alpha-beta-depleted transplantation in children. Each CDR3 protein is one row after TCRdb ran MiXCR on the PCR reads. Here the sample spans about 980,000 distinct CDR3 sequences, about 29% being singletons. Sequences were derived from PBMCs, mostly from graft donor cells, sampled 360 days after TCRalphabeta/CD19-depleted stem cell transplant. These receptors all come from a boy under two years old who had a stem cell transplant for SCID, so the T cells may come from the graft donor. CDR3s include the opening cysteine and the closing phenylalanine or tryptophan. A D gene is named only where the DNA matches it firmly. Expanded clones are given a class, and other clones once, few, many or no size at all.

V gene	clone size	D gene	J gene	CDR3 DNA	CDR3 protein
TRBV18	-	TRBD2	TRBJ2-1	TGTGCCAGCTCACCTACTAGCGGGGGTTATGAGCAGTTCTTC	CASSPTSGGYEQFF
TRBV24-1	many	TRBD2	TRBJ2-3	TGTGCCACCAGTGATTGGACTAGCGGGAGCACAGATACGCAGTATTTT	CATSDWTSGSTDTQYF
TRBV4-3	many	-	TRBJ1-3	TGCGCCAGCAGCCAAGATGTCGTGCAGGGAACTGGAAACACCATATATTTT	CASSQDVVQGTGNTIYF
TRBV7-8	few	TRBD2	TRBJ2-7	TGTGCCAGCAGCTCCCTCGGACTAGCGAGGGGGGAGCAGTACTTC	CASSSLGLARGEQYF
TRBV29-1	-	TRBD1	TRBJ2-7	TGCAGCGTTGCCCCCTGGACAGGGGGATCCTACGAGCAGTACTTC	CSVAPWTGGSYEQYF
TRBV12-3/TRBV12-4	-	TRBD1	TRBJ1-1	TGTGCCAGCAGTTTATCTGGGACAGCGAACACTGAAGCTTTCTTT	CASSLSGTANTEAFF
TRBV10-3	few	-	TRBJ2-1	TGTGCCATCAGTGACAACTACAATGAGCAGTTCTTC	CAISDNYNEQFF
TRBV12-3/TRBV12-4	few	-	TRBJ1-6	TGTGCCAGCAGTTCCAACAGTCTTAATAATTCACCCCTCCACTTT	CASSSNSLNNSPLHF
TRBV29-1	-	TRBD1	TRBJ1-1	TGCAGCGTTGGTAGACAGGGCAGTAGGGAAGCTTTCTTT	CSVGRQGSREAFF
TRBV20-1	-	-	TRBJ2-5	TGCAGTGCTAGAACGGTTAGGAACCAAGAGACCCAGTACTTC	CSARTVRNQETQYF
TRBV7-9	few	TRBD1	TRBJ1-6	TGTGCCAGCAGCTTAGGGACAGGGGGCTATAATTCACCCCTCCACTTT	CASSLGTGGYNSPLHF
TRBV15	many	TRBD1	TRBJ2-7	TGTGCCACCAGCATCGGGACAGGGGGCGACTACGAGCAGTACTTC	CATSIGTGGDYEQYF
TRBV29-1	few	TRBD2	TRBJ2-1	TGCAGCGTTGATGGGGGGGGATCCTACAATGAGCAGTTCTTC	CSVDGGGSYNEQFF
TRBV5-1	few	-	TRBJ1-1	TGCGCCAGCAGCTTGGTTGTTAGTACTGAAGCTTTCTTT	CASSLVVSTEAFF
TRBV6-5	-	-	TRBJ1-1	TGTGCCAGCAGTTACCATCCAGGGCGGATGAACACTGAAGCTTTCTTT	CASSYHPGRMNTEAFF
TRBV5-1	-	TRBD1	TRBJ1-1	TGCGCCAGCAGCACCGGCGGGGACAGGGCTAAGAACACTGAAGCTTTCTTT	CASSTGGDRAKNTEAFF
TRBV11-1	few	-	TRBJ2-5	TGTGCCAGCAGCTTGACAGGACTCTCGAAGGAGACCCAGTACTTC	CASSLTGLSKETQYF
TRBV4-2	-	-	TRBJ2-7	TGTGCCAGCAGCCAAGAGGTATGGGGGCGTTACGAGCAGTACTTC	CASSQEVWGRYEQYF
TRBV2	few	TRBD1	TRBJ2-6	TGTGCCAGCAGTGTCCCGGGACAGGGGTTTGGGGCCAACGTCCTGACTTTC	CASSVPGQGFGANVLTF
TRBV29-1	-	-	TRBJ2-1	TGCAGCGTTGGGGGGGTTCGATACTACAATGAGCAGTTCTTC	CSVGGVRYYNEQFF
TRBV7-9	-	-	TRBJ2-1	TGTGCCAGCAGCACCTTAAACAATGAGCAGTTCTTC	CASSTLNNEQFF
TRBV27	few	-	TRBJ1-2	TGTGCCAGGAGACCGAACAGGGCTAACTATGGCTACACCTTC	CARRPNRANYGYTF
TRBV4-1	-	-	TRBJ2-1	TGCGCCAGCAGCCCGCAGCCGCTGGATGAGCAGTTCTTC	CASSPQPLDEQFF
TRBV25-1	many	-	TRBJ2-7	TGTGCCAGCTCCCCCGGGCGCCGACTACCCTACGAGCAGTACTTC	CASSPGRRLPYEQYF
TRBV25-1	-	-	TRBJ2-7	TGTGCCAGCAGTGAAGGGTTGGACACGTACGAGCAGTACTTC	CASSEGLDTYEQYF
TRBV9	few	-	TRBJ2-2	TGTGCCAGCAGCGTAGTAGGGTGGGCCGGGGAGCTGTTTTTT	CASSVVGWAGELFF
TRBV5-1	-	-	TRBJ2-3	TGCGCCAGCAGCTTGGGCTTAGGAAACCCCACAGATACGCAGTATTTT	CASSLGLGNPTDTQYF
TRBV6-2/TRBV6-3	-	-	TRBJ2-1	TGTGCCACCGATATCAGGGGCTCAACTTTCAATGAGCAGTTCTTC	CATDIRGSTFNEQFF
TRBV5-4	-	-	TRBJ2-1	TGTGCCAGCAGCTTGCCTGGCTCCTACAATGAGCAGTTCTTC	CASSLPGSYNEQFF
TRBV5-1	few	-	TRBJ1-1	TGCGCCAGCAGCTTACAGGTAACGGGCAACACTGAAGCTTTCTTT	CASSLQVTGNTEAFF
TRBV5-1	-	TRBD2	TRBJ2-1	TGCGCCAGCGGACCGACTAGCGGGGGCTACAATGAGCAGTTCTTC	CASGPTSGGYNEQFF
TRBV29-1	many	TRBD1	TRBJ1-1	TGCAGCGTTCGAGGGACAGACATTGAAGCTTTCTTT	CSVRGTDIEAFF
TRBV10-3	once	TRBD2	TRBJ2-3	TGTGCCATCAGCGGGACTAGCGGGTTCCGAACAGATACGCAGTATTTT	CAISGTSGFRTDTQYF
TRBV12-3/TRBV12-4	-	TRBD1	TRBJ1-1	TGTGCCAGCAGTTTGTGGGGACAGGCGAACACTGAAGCTTTCTTT	CASSLWGQANTEAFF
TRBV3-1	few	TRBD1	TRBJ2-1	TGTGCCAGCAGCCAAACAGGGGCTAGTCTGTTCTTC	CASSQTGASLFF
TRBV5-1	-	TRBD2	TRBJ2-5	TGCGCCAGCAGCTTGGGACTAGCGGGGGGGCTACTCGAGACCCAGTACTTC	CASSLGLAGGLLETQYF
TRBV15	-	-	TRBJ2-5	TGTGCCACCAGCAGAACCTCTAATCAGAGGGAGACCCAGTACTTC	CATSRTSNQRETQYF
TRBV12-3/TRBV12-4	few	-	TRBJ2-4	TGTGCCAGCAGCCCAGACAGACTAGCCAAAAACATTCAGTACTTC	CASSPDRLAKNIQYF
TRBV5-1	-	TRBD1	TRBJ2-5	TGCGCCAGCAGCTTCTACGACAGGGATAGAGAGACCCAGTACTTC	CASSFYDRDRETQYF
TRBV7-9	-	-	TRBJ1-2	TGTGCCAGCAGCTTAGAGGTTTATGGCTACACCTTC	CASSLEVYGYTF
TRBV10-3	-	-	TRBJ2-3	TGTGCCATCAGTGCGTTAGTAGGGCATACGCAGTATTTT	CAISALVGHTQYF
TRBV24-1	-	-	TRBJ2-3	TGTGCCACCAGTGATTCACGAGGGGGGATGGGCCGCACAGATACGCAGTATTTT	CATSDSRGGMGRTDTQYF